By sample fraction, the clone carrying this T cell receptor beta chain is medium-sized. Since the library was made to target alpha chains, this beta chain is a stray read and its abundance is not meaningful. Each TCR cDNA molecule bore a unique molecular identifier. Each CDR3 protein is one row after TCRdb ran MiXCR on the 5' RACE reads. The table records 10,000 to 15,000 distinct CDR3 sequences, roughly 6.2% of them present only once. The entry originates in a study of spatial heterogeneity in lung cancer. Study in general: As counted in raw reads, each unique TCR and UMI combination appeared more than ten times on average.

The CDR3 is 14 amino acids. Germline V gene data show CDR1 as DFQATT and CDR2 as SNEGSKA (reference sequence). The V end was cut by 6 bases, the J end by 0 bases, with 12 bases between. Documented time point: sample taken at primary tumor resection. Sequencing was performed on whole RNA extracted from tumor and nontumor lung tissue, or from frozen PBMC, and the material was left unsorted. A total of 72 untreated early-stage non-small cell lung cancer patients served as donors. The V and J genes are TRBV20-1 and TRBJ1-3, with no clear D. This clonotype originated in a male donor with early-stage non-small cell lung cancer. This specimen was normal lung tissue next to the tumor, taken at surgery. DNA for the CDR3: TGCAGTGCAACCGGCCCGAACTCTGGAAACACCATATATTTT. This gives the protein CSATGPNSGNTIYF.